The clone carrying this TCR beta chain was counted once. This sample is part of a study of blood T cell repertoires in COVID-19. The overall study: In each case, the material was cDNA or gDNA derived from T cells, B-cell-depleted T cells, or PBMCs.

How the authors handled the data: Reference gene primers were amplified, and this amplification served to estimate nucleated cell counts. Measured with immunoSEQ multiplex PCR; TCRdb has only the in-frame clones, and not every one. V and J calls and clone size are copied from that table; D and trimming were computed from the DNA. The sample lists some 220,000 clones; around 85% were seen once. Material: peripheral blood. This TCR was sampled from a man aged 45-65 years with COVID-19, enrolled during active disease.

This CDR3 reads CASSPGRNHGYTF. The CDR3 bases are TGTGCCAGTAGTCCAGGGCGGAACCATGGCTACACCTTC. This chain links TRBV19 with TRBJ1-2, with TRBD1 as a possible D gene (5 bases). The length of the CDR3 is 13 residues. Germline CDR1 LNHDA, CDR2 SQIVND (reference sequence). V lost 5 bases to trimming and J lost 6 bases, with 13 bases between them.